The sequence of this T cell receptor (beta chain) was determined in a study of early T cells in non-severe SARS-CoV-2 infection. For the study at large: Sequencing used unsorted whole-blood bulk RNA, so chains lack pairing.

Study-wide points: Anti-spike CD8 specificities were favored by VDJdb matching, whose results missed private and CD4 specificities.

Unique molecular identifiers were added to individual cDNA molecules. TCRdb fed the 5' RACE reads into MiXCR, producing one record per CDR3 protein. Of 60,000 to 75,000 distinct CDR3 sequences in the sample, 10% to 15% were seen once. This clonotype is medium-sized by share. The antigen remains undetermined. Deletions cut 0 bases from V and 1 base from J, with 14 bases between. The CDR3 runs to 17 residues. CDR1 is SGHDN and CDR2 is FVKESK in the germline V gene. V gene TRBV14 combines with J gene TRBJ2-3, with D unresolved. This sequence was found in an adult who was a healthcare worker with PCR-confirmed SARS-CoV-2 infection or an uninfected control (not recorded which). The sequenced sample was whole blood, obtained at baseline. DNA for the CDR3: TGTGCCAGCAGCCAAGATCTACGACTTTCGGGCACAGATACGCAGTATTTT. Encoded protein: CASSQDLRLSGTDTQYF. The full variable domain, completed using reference TRBV14 and TRBJ2-3, is EAGVTQFPSHSVIEKGQTVTLRCDPISGHDNLYWYRRVMGKEIKFLLHFVKESKQDESGMPNNRFLAERTGGTYSTLKVQPAELEDSGVYFCASSQDLRLSGTDTQYFGPGTRLTVL.